The entry below describes one TCR beta chain. What it binds is not known. Some clones are missing from TCRdb's copy, which holds only in-frame ones; the method was immunoSEQ multiplex PCR. This table holds around 20,000 clones, approximately 78% found once. Peripheral blood came from all dose cohorts at three timepoints. CDR1 is SGHTA, CDR2 FQGTGA, per germline. J gave up 0 bases and V 5 bases, and 11 bases lay outside the gene matches. The CDR3 sequence is 18 residues long. This sample is part of a study of OX40 agonist ivuxolimab in advanced cancers. Study-level findings and limits: On average, a greater number of expanded clones characterised CD8+ T cells relative to CD4+. CD4+ and CD8+ T cells in blood underwent clonal expansion by week 6 at 0.1 to 3.0 mg/kg.

This TCR derives from an adult with an advanced solid tumor such as melanoma, head and neck, liver or kidney cancer. The chain has TRBV7-3 and TRBJ2-1; TRBD2 aligns across 9 bases. The material sequenced was CD4+ or CD8+ T cells sorted from blood, taken in a trial of the OX40 agonist ivuxolimab. CDR3 nucleotides: TGTGCCAGCAGCCCCTATAGCGGGGGCCGGAGCTCCTACAATGAGCAGTTCTTC. Translation: CASSPYSGGRSSYNEQFF.